A selection of T cell receptor beta chains follows, all from one sample in a study of naive and memory T cell subsets. TCRdb processed the UMI-ligation and nested PCR reads anew with MiXCR; each CDR3 protein has one entry. In the table there are over 100,000 distinct CDR3 sequences, around 15% of which are singletons. The sample comprised naive CD8+ T cells from blood. The receptors stem from a human donor in good health. CDR3s include the opening cysteine and the closing phenylalanine or tryptophan. The D gene is left open where the match is weak. Size is stated for part of the rows, as once, few or many counts, or as a class when the clone is expanded.

TRBJ2-5	TRBV2	few	NA	CASSASPQETQYF	TGTGCCAGCAGTGCGTCGCCTCAAGAGACCCAGTACTTC
TRBJ2-7	TRBV4-2	few	TRBD1	CASSQEDRGLYEQYF	TGTGCCAGCAGCCAGGAAGACAGGGGACTCTACGAGCAGTACTTC
TRBJ2-3	TRBV7-8	many	TRBD2	CASSSLTRTSGDTDTQYF	TGTGCCAGCAGCTCCTTAACGCGGACTAGCGGCGATACAGATACGCAGTATTTT
TRBJ1-4	TRBV29-1	few	TRBD1	CSVSGTGGLKGEKLFF	TGCAGCGTTTCCGGGACAGGGGGCCTGAAGGGGGAAAAACTGTTTTTT
TRBJ2-3	TRBV18	NA	NA	CASSTSRGTDTQYF	TGTGCCAGCTCCACCAGTAGAGGCACAGATACGCAGTATTTT
TRBJ2-7	TRBV12-3/TRBV12-4	NA	TRBD2	CASSGLAGGPQIYEQYF	TGTGCCAGCAGCGGACTAGCGGGAGGGCCCCAGATCTACGAGCAGTACTTC
TRBJ2-1	TRBV11-3	many	NA	CASSLPGDYNEQFF	TGTGCCAGCAGCCTGCCGGGAGATTACAATGAGCAGTTCTTC
TRBJ2-5	TRBV6-4	many	NA	CASSEGGQLETQYF	TGTGCCAGCAGTGAGGGGGGGCAGTTAGAGACCCAGTACTTC
TRBJ2-6	TRBV12-3/TRBV12-4	few	NA	CASSRNAHTAGANVLTF	TGTGCCAGCAGCCGTAACGCCCATACGGCTGGGGCCAACGTCCTGACTTTC
TRBJ2-5	TRBV11-2	few	NA	CASSLVGISQETQYF	TGTGCCAGCAGCTTAGTTGGTATATCCCAAGAGACCCAGTACTTC
TRBJ1-1	TRBV7-2	many	TRBD1	CASSPSPGTGSLEAFF	TGTGCCAGCAGCCCTAGTCCCGGGACAGGTAGTCTGGAAGCTTTCTTT
TRBJ2-5	TRBV2	NA	NA	CASSEEGLQETQYF	TGTGCCAGCAGTGAAGAAGGGCTACAAGAGACCCAGTACTTC
TRBJ2-3	TRBV4-2	many	TRBD2	CASSQETSGGPPSSTDTQYF	TGTGCCAGCAGCCAAGAGACTAGCGGGGGGCCCCCCTCTAGCACAGATACGCAGTATTTT
TRBJ1-6	TRBV27	NA	TRBD1	CATSDRANSPLHF	TGTGCCACCTCCGACAGGGCCAATTCACCCCTCCACTTT
TRBJ2-3	TRBV28	NA	NA	CASRLSPGEGDTQYF	TGTGCCAGCAGGCTCAGCCCAGGGGAGGGAGATACGCAGTATTTT
TRBJ1-2	TRBV28	medium-sized	NA	CASSFSQGYGYTF	TGTGCCAGCAGTTTTTCGCAGGGCTATGGCTACACCTTC
TRBJ2-7	TRBV20-1	few	NA	CSATDSSYEQYF	TGCAGTGCCACGGACAGTTCCTACGAGCAGTACTTC
TRBJ2-1	TRBV12-3/TRBV12-4	NA	TRBD1	CASSLGDRSYNEQFF	TGTGCCAGCAGTTTAGGGGACAGAAGCTACAATGAGCAGTTCTTC
TRBJ1-1	TRBV7-9	few	NA	CASSDRGSEAFF	TGTGCCAGCAGCGACCGGGGTTCTGAAGCTTTCTTT
TRBJ2-2	TRBV4-3	few	NA	CASSPTGNTGELFF	TGCGCCAGCAGCCCAACAGGGAACACCGGGGAGCTGTTTTTT
TRBJ1-3	TRBV27	NA	TRBD1	CASSLPDREVGPRATIYF	TGTGCCAGCAGTCTACCGGACAGGGAGGTTGGCCCGAGAGCCACCATATATTTT
TRBJ2-1	TRBV7-2	many	NA	CASSLVTGYTYNEQFF	TGTGCCAGCAGCTTAGTTACGGGGTATACCTACAATGAGCAGTTCTTC
TRBJ1-2	TRBV14	NA	NA	CASSQGTRLYGYTF	TGTGCCAGCAGCCAAGGGACCCGGTTGTATGGCTACACCTTC
TRBJ2-7	TRBV4-3	few	TRBD2	CASSQDLMGLAGREQYF	TGCGCCAGCAGCCAAGATCTGATGGGACTAGCGGGACGGGAGCAGTACTTC
TRBJ2-1	TRBV20-1	few	TRBD2	CSARVTTSGRVDEQFF	TGCAGTGCTAGAGTTACGACTAGCGGGAGAGTCGATGAGCAGTTCTTC
TRBJ2-7	TRBV19	many	NA	CASSMHGLEGYEQYF	TGTGCCAGTAGTATGCATGGATTGGAGGGCTACGAGCAGTACTTC
TRBJ2-1	TRBV7-6	NA	NA	CASSLGESEQFF	TGTGCCAGCAGCTTGGGTGAGAGTGAGCAGTTCTTC
TRBJ1-5	TRBV19	many	NA	CASKQGYQPQHF	TGTGCCAGTAAACAGGGATACCAGCCCCAGCATTTT
TRBJ2-7	TRBV7-9	many	NA	CASSPTSSYEQYF	TGTGCCAGCAGCCCGACAAGCTCCTACGAGCAGTACTTC
TRBJ2-5	TRBV12-3/TRBV12-4	NA	NA	CASSRQETQYF	TGTGCCAGCAGTCGTCAAGAGACCCAGTACTTC
TRBJ2-1	TRBV19	few	NA	CASKGSYNEQFF	TGTGCCAGTAAGGGGTCCTACAATGAGCAGTTCTTC
TRBJ2-1	TRBV20-1	NA	TRBD2	CSASRGLAGGSSYNEQFF	TGCAGTGCTAGTCGAGGACTAGCGGGAGGGAGCTCCTACAATGAGCAGTTCTTC
TRBJ1-1	TRBV20-1	few	NA	CSAPRRGTTEAFF	TGCAGTGCCCCGAGGCGGGGGACCACTGAAGCTTTCTTT
TRBJ1-1	TRBV20-1	many	NA	CSARDSVHTEAFF	TGCAGTGCTAGAGATTCAGTTCACACTGAAGCTTTCTTT
TRBJ2-6	TRBV13	NA	TRBD1	CASSSGQGASGANVLTF	TGTGCCAGCAGCTCTGGACAGGGGGCGTCTGGGGCCAACGTCCTGACTTTC
TRBJ1-4	TRBV28	few	TRBD1	CASSLGTGGEKLFF	TGTGCCAGCAGTTTGGGGACAGGGGGGGAAAAACTGTTTTTT
TRBJ2-1	TRBV18	many	NA	CASSPQNNEQFF	TGTGCCAGCTCACCACAGAACAATGAGCAGTTCTTC
TRBJ2-7	TRBV5-1	NA	NA	CASSPRSPYEQYF	TGCGCCAGCAGCCCGCGAAGCCCCTACGAGCAGTACTTC
TRBJ2-1	TRBV5-6	many	TRBD1	CASSSGTGVNEQFF	TGTGCCAGCAGCTCCGGGACAGGGGTCAATGAGCAGTTCTTC
TRBJ2-1	TRBV7-7	NA	TRBD2	CASSPVSSGSYNEQFF	TGTGCCAGCAGCCCCGTCTCTAGCGGGTCCTACAATGAGCAGTTCTTC
TRBJ2-7	TRBV20-1	NA	TRBD1	CSASQGAYEQYF	TGCAGTGCTAGTCAGGGGGCCTACGAGCAGTACTTC
TRBJ1-1	TRBV11-2	few	NA	CASSLEPGIRTEAFF	TGTGCCAGCAGCCTGGAGCCAGGGATTAGGACTGAAGCTTTCTTT
TRBJ1-5	TRBV2	NA	TRBD1	CASRTTGGDQPQHF	TGTGCCAGCAGAACGACAGGGGGCGATCAGCCCCAGCATTTT
TRBJ1-2	TRBV2	NA	TRBD1	CASTGRGMESNYGYTF	TGTGCCAGCACGGGCAGGGGGATGGAATCAAACTATGGCTACACCTTC
TRBJ2-5	TRBV10-3	NA	TRBD1	CAISVGQALGETQYF	TGTGCCATCAGTGTCGGACAGGCCCTTGGGGAGACCCAGTACTTC
TRBJ2-5	TRBV11-2	NA	TRBD1	CASSLGLRQGGETQYF	TGTGCCAGCAGCTTAGGACTTAGACAGGGCGGCGAGACCCAGTACTTC
TRBJ2-7	TRBV5-4	NA	TRBD1	CASSREDRDDEQYF	TGTGCCAGCAGCCGCGAGGACAGGGATGACGAGCAGTACTTC
TRBJ1-1	TRBV7-9	NA	NA	CASIEQGQGGTEAFF	TGTGCCAGCATAGAACAAGGACAAGGAGGAACTGAAGCTTTCTTT
TRBJ1-2	TRBV5-4	few	NA	CASSRSEGYTF	TGTGCCAGCAGCCGCAGTGAGGGCTACACCTTC
TRBJ2-1	TRBV5-1	NA	NA	CASSLALPSYNEQFF	TGCGCCAGCAGCTTGGCACTGCCCTCCTACAATGAGCAGTTCTTC
TRBJ2-7	TRBV29-1	NA	NA	CSATTVEQYF	TGCAGCGCCACGACGGTCGAGCAGTACTTC
TRBJ2-1	TRBV12-3/TRBV12-4	few	TRBD1	CASSWGDRVYNEQFF	TGTGCCAGCAGTTGGGGGGACAGGGTCTACAATGAGCAGTTCTTC
TRBJ2-2	TRBV20-1	few	NA	CSANPLATGELFF	TGCAGTGCGAATCCACTAGCTACCGGGGAGCTGTTTTTT
TRBJ2-1	TRBV4-3	many	TRBD2	CASSSGLAGRLYNEQFF	TGCGCCAGCAGCTCAGGACTAGCGGGACGCCTCTACAATGAGCAGTTCTTC
TRBJ2-1	TRBV20-1	many	NA	CSARERTRMNNEQFF	TGCAGTGCTAGAGAGAGGACTCGAATGAACAATGAGCAGTTCTTC
TRBJ2-7	TRBV20-1	NA	TRBD1	CSARDRFSYEQYF	TGCAGTGCTCGGGACAGGTTCTCCTACGAGCAGTACTTC
TRBJ2-7	TRBV7-9	few	TRBD1	CASSLLDRGRSEQYF	TGTGCCAGCAGTCTCCTGGACAGGGGGCGAAGCGAGCAGTACTTC
TRBJ2-1	TRBV4-3	few	TRBD2	CASSHPAVAGGPRRVGNEQFF	TGCGCCAGCAGCCATCCAGCCGTAGCGGGAGGCCCCCGGCGAGTGGGGAATGAGCAGTTCTTC
TRBJ1-1	TRBV12-3/TRBV12-4	few	NA	CASSSLGLAAFF	TGTGCCAGCAGTTCCCTGGGACTGGCGGCTTTCTTT
TRBJ2-3	TRBV9	few	TRBD1	CASSEDRATDTQYF	TGTGCCAGCAGCGAGGACAGGGCTACAGATACGCAGTATTTT